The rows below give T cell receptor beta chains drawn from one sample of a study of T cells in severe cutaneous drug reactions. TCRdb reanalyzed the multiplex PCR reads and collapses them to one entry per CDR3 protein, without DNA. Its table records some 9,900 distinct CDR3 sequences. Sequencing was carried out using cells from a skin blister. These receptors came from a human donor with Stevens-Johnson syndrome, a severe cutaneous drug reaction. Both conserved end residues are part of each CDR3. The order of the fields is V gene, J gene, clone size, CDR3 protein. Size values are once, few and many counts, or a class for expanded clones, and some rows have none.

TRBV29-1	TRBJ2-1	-	CSVPSRGRNNEQFF
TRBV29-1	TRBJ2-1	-	CSLKWTTRAVNEQFF
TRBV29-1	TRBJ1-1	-	CSVFPDWNTEAFF
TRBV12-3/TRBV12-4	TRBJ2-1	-	CASSSLYNEQFF
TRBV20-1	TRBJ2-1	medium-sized	CSPSPRLAGVDEQFF
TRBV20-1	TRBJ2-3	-	CSARDAPGGAGSTDTQYF
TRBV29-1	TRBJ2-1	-	CSVEITRNEQFF
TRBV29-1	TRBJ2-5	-	CSVEDPMKGQGETQYF
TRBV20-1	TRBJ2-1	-	CSARPSPGASGRGYNEQFF
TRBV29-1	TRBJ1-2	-	CSVAGTANFTNYGYTF
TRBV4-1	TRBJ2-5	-	CASSQDPGLAYYRKETQYF
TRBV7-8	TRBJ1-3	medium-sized	CASSLKAGGGNTIYF
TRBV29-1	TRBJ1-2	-	CSVMTGAYGYTF
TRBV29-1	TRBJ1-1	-	CSAPSGGTEAFF
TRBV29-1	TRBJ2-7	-	CSVGLWTEIYEQYF
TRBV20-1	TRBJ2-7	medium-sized	CSASDPVGQYF
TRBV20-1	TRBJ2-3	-	CSRQGLTDTQYF
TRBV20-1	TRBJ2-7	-	CSASGYKTPYEQYF
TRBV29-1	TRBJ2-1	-	CSVEAGLNNEQFF
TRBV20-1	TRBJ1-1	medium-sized	CSARQEQNTEAFF
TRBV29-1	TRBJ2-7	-	CSVVGGYRGQWYEQYF
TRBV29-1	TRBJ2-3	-	CSAVQGAGDTQYF
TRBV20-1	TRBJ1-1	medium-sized	CSAIQGSSEAFF
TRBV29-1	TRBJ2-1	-	CSLTGLAGGSNEQFF
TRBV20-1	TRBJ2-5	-	CSARPLGPDQETQYF
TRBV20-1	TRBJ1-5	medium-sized	CSDPIGSNQPQHF
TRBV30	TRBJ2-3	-	CAWRGPSGGARDTQYF
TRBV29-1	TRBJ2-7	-	CSAQYRTGSSYEQYF
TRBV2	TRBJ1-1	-	CASSSTGRGTEAFF
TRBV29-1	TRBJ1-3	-	CSGGQGAYGNTIYF
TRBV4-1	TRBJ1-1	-	CASSQGMQGSDPEAFF
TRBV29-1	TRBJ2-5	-	CSVGGLWGYQETQYF
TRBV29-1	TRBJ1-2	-	CSVPDRLGGYTF
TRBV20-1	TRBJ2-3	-	CRVSGTDTQYF
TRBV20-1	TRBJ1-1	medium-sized	CSARDRVTAEAFF
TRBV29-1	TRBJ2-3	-	CSVGARAVGTQYF
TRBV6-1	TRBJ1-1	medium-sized	CASIPSEGPDTEAFF
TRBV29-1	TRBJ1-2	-	CSVEDTVFYGYTF
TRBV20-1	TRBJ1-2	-	CSAIKPGQGVDGYTF
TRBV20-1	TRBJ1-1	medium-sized	CSARDMGEVNTEAFF
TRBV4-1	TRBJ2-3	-	CASSGTFRADTQYF
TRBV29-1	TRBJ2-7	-	CSVSSGSSYEQYF
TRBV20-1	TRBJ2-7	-	CSARALDTYSYEQYF
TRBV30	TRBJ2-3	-	CAWSGGDHDTQYF
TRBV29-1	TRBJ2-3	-	CSVPGYGRGKRVDTQYF
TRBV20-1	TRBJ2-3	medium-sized	CSARDRLVTDTQYF
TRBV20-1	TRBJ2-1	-	CSVPNRGSYNEQFF
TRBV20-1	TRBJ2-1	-	CSPVPGAYNEQFF
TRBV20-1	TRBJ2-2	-	CSATPGGLNTGELFF
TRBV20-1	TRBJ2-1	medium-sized	CSARALIAGRDNEQFF
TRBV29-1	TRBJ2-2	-	CSVEDPGQRAGELFF